This TCR beta chain was sequenced during a study of regulatory T cells in long-lasting Graves disease (dated by TCRdb to about 2021). As for the study more broadly: In the newly diagnosed Graves' disease group, patients had been taking antithyroid drugs for less than 3 months. Peripheral blood TCR sequencing and RNA sequencing compared persistent Graves' disease patients with newly diagnosed Graves' disease patients. The study took place in China and was registered as a clinical trial. A total of some 35 samples underwent TCR sequencing, from around 13 patients with persistent Graves' disease and around 20 patients with newly diagnosed Graves' disease.

The sample's time point label, decoded: newly diagnosed GD, antithyroid drugs for less than 3 months. For both TCR sequencing and RNA sequencing, RNA was extracted from PBMCs using TRIzol. The diagnosis of Graves' disease followed American Thyroid Association guidelines. The patients came from an endocrinology department in Xi'an, China. Each patient gave around 9.2 milliliters of peripheral blood, collected in an EDTA anticoagulant tube. PBMCs were isolated by Ficoll Paque Plus density gradient separation without further T cell sorting. An Agilent 2100 Bioanalyzer and agarose gel were used to assess RNA quality, and a NanoDrop 2000 was used to measure RNA concentration. The library was obtained by multiplex PCR. The sequencer was an Illumina HiSeq 4000. TCR beta libraries were built with iRepertoire HTBI primers and Arm-PCR amplification of CDR3 regions. PCR products were gel purified before sequencing. The study's own analysis went as follows. Gene usage analysis of CDR3 amino acid clonotypes relied on the roughly 58 TRBV and 12 to 15 TRBJ segments identified across samples. COPE and FqMerger were used to merge the filtered high-quality paired reads into contigs. BLAST was used to align contigs to IMGT TRBV, TRBD and TRBJ reference genes, with CDR3 defined following IMGT. Any clonotype with a frequency above 0.1% was counted as a highly expanded clone. Repertoire diversity was measured by Shannon entropy, and V-J evenness by the Gini coefficient. A clonotype was considered public if more than one individual shared it. TCRdb handled the public reads itself, with Q25 trimming in fastp and clone calling in MiXCR, and kept productive beta chains. For every CDR3 protein sequence, its rows merge into one entry that carries the most common genes and DNA. It is TCRdb's table, rather than the study itself, that gives the V and J calls and clone size. The sample records around 460,000 distinct CDR3 sequences, around 13% of which are singletons. The top ten hold about 15% of the sample.

For this clonotype: Its antigen target is currently unknown. Per-base quality was not reported, and no clone a single base away is much larger than it.

Trimming accounts for 3 bases at V and 9 bases at J, while the number of junction bases matched to no gene is 10. CDR1 and CDR2 (SGHAT, FQNNGV) derive from the germline V gene. Spanning cysteine to phenylalanine, the CDR3 consists of 15 amino acids. Here the CDR3 DNA is all that survives: 45 bases in frame from base 1. What the authors observed across the whole study: Only the TCR beta chain was sequenced and analyzed. The study examined only peripheral blood because the primary lesion, thyroid tissue, could not be accessed. Preferential use of TRBV28, TRBJ1-2 and TRBJ2-5 was observed in persistent disease, whereas TRBV20-1 and TRBJ2-1 were favored in newly diagnosed disease. The authors acknowledged the small sample size as a limitation that may reduce accuracy. Lower TCR Shannon entropy and fewer highly expanded clones were observed in persistent Graves' disease patients than in newly diagnosed patients, which suggested clonal expansion. Patients with persistent disease shared more public clonotypes (about 3,000) than newly diagnosed patients did (more than 900).

This sample also belongs to another study, concerning T cells in Graves' hyperthyroidism and ophthalmopathy. The second study's authors report: Graves' hyperthyroidism was defined as stable when no progression to ophthalmopathy occurred over 18 months of follow-up. Hyperthyroidism patients were newly diagnosed, with disease duration under 2 months, and aged 18 to 65 years. Patients with uncontrolled infections, other autoimmune diseases, pregnancy or lactation were excluded. Clinical symptoms, serum thyroxine and TRAb, thyroid ultrasound, and orbital computed tomography formed the basis for the diagnoses. The first round of RT-PCR for the TCR CDR3 was performed with the HTBI primer set and the Qiagen OneStep RT-PCR kit. Blood samples also contained most of the expanded thyroid clonotypes (frequency above 0.001), which suggests that blood repertoires may reflect thyroid immune responses. Ophthalmopathy was separated from stable hyperthyroidism by a 13 V-J signature model, with approximately 90% sensitivity and roughly 81% specificity obtained in cross-validation and 80%/75% obtained in testing. In validation, the model predicted progression to ophthalmopathy a median of roughly six months before onset, with 70% to 71% sensitivity and roughly 72% specificity. TCR V-J signatures able to tell the groups apart were searched for in a discovery cohort of 95 to 100 patients, of whom over 40 had Graves' ophthalmopathy and roughly 57 had stable Graves' hyperthyroidism. Whether ophthalmopathy could be predicted prospectively was tested in an independent validation cohort made up of under 20 hyperthyroidism patients plus 17 patients who later progressed to ophthalmopathy. The 85 to 100 discovery patients were randomly split 7:3 into training and test sets. Thyroid tissue and blood T-cell repertoires from more than five Graves' hyperthyroidism patients were also compared in the study. After sampling, hyperthyroidism patients received methimazole starting at 30 mg daily, and ophthalmopathy patients received high-dose intravenous methylprednisolone. Libraries were constructed in a second round of multiplex PCR, after which size selection and purification were performed. Sequencing of the libraries was done on an Illumina HiSeq2000 using paired-end 100 bp reads. SOAPnuke was used to process the raw data, throwing out any read that contained adapters or uncalled bases, had a mean Phred below 15, or lacked an exact constant-primer or identifier match. High-quality paired reads were merged using COPE v1.2.5, and each unique nucleotide sequence was defined as a clonotype. MiTCR v1.1 was used to align the clonotypes against IMGT TRBV, TRBD and TRBJ reference segments. The analysis was restricted to V-J combinations with a frequency above 0.0001, which together covered about 99% of the repertoires. The TCS score was defined as the ratio of F50 (clonal expansion) to E x V (chaos), calculated using BLOSUM62-based TCRdist between CDR3 peptides within each V-J. Welch's t-statistics and random forest reduced 514 V-J features to 13, which were used in a naive Bayes classifier (R e1071). Sample size was not statistically predetermined, and blinding of investigators to group allocation was not performed. According to the paper, TCR Vbeta CDR3 sequencing was carried out on over 130 peripheral blood samples, which came from fewer than 50 ophthalmopathy, under 85 hyperthyroidism and some 17 progressor patients.

Here the chain combines TRBV11-2 and TRBJ2-1; 8 junctional bases match TRBD1. The input for sequencing was peripheral blood mononuclear cells (PBMCs), taken at new diagnosis, from a patient treated with antithyroid drugs. The source of this sequence is a woman between 45 and 60 years old with Graves disease. Donor details come from another sample of the same person, matched by shared clones. The DNA is as follows: TGTGCCAGCAGCTTTTTGACAGGGGCCTCAGGTGAGCAGTTCTTC. Translated, this gives CASSFLTGASGEQFF.